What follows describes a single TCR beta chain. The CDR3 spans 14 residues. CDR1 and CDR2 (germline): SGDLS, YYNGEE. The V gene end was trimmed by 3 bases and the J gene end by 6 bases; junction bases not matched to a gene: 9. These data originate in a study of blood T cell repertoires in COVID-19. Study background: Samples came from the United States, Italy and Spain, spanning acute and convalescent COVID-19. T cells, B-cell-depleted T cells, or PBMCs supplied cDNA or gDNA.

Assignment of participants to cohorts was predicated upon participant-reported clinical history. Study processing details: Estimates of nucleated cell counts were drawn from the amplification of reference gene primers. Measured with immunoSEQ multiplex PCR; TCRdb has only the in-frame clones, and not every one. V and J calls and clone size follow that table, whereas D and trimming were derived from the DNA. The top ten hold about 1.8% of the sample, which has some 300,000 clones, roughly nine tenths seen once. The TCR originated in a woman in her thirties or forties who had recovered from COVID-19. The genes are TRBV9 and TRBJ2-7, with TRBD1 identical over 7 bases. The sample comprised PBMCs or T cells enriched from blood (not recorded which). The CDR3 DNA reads TGTGCCAGCAGCGCGGACAGGACCTATGGCGAGCAGTACTTC. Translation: CASSADRTYGEQYF.